The 24 T cell receptor beta chains given below trace back to one sample, sequenced in a study of cytomegalovirus exposure and HLA in healthy donors. Primers: 60 Vbeta forward and 13 Jbeta reverse. TCRdb keeps only in-frame clones here, not all; method: immunoSEQ multiplex PCR. The repertoire consists of some 220,000 clones, with approximately 81% occurring once and the leading ten covering around 0.23%. Sequences were obtained from PBMCs. These receptors were collected from a girl aged 2 to 10 in good health and CMV-seronegative.

The rearrangement joins TRBV10-3 to TRBJ2-2, with D perhaps matching TRBD2 (5 bases). V was cut by 10 bases and J by 2 bases, with 14 bases left in between. The CDR3 loop spans 14 amino acids. CDR1 is ENHRY and CDR2 is SYGVKD in the germline V gene. The CDR3 sequence: CATDRGLNTGELFF. The CDR3 bases are TGTGCCACTGACCGGGGTTTAAACACCGGGGAGCTGTTTTTT.

The chain is built from TRBV6-1 and TRBJ1-2; D is unclear. Trimming removed 0 bases from V and 0 bases from J, with 8 bases in between. The germline V gene encodes CDR1 MNHNS and CDR2 SASEGT. This CDR3 has 15 amino acids. CDR3 coding DNA: TGTGCCAGCAGTGAAGCTTCCGGGACTAACTATGGCTACACCTTC. Its translation is CASSEASGTNYGYTF.

This clone has a handful of counts. The V gene is TRBV2, the J gene TRBJ2-5; weak D call: TRBD1 (6 bases). The CDR3 is 14 residues long. Germline V gives CDR1 SNHLY, CDR2 FYNNEI. The germline V and J ends were trimmed by 6 bases and 5 bases, with 16 bases remaining between them. The CDR3 DNA reads TGTGCCAGCAGGCCAACAGGGATGGGTGAGACCCAGTACTTC. Translation gives CASRPTGMGETQYF.

The rearrangement links TRBV6-1 to TRBJ2-7, with D possibly matching TRBD2 (5 bases). Trimming shortened V by 8 bases and J by 2 bases, and 7 bases separated the two germline ends. The CDR3 runs 11 residues. Per germline, CDR1 MNHNS and CDR2 SASEGT. CDR3 sequence: CASGSAYEQYF. CDR3 nucleotides: TGTGCCAGCGGTAGCGCCTACGAGCAGTACTTC.

This chain uses TRBV9 with TRBJ2-7; the D gene is possibly TRBD1 (5 bases). The germline CDR1 and CDR2 sequences are SGDLS and YYNGEE. This CDR3 contains 16 residues. The V and J ends lost 0 bases and 2 bases respectively, with 15 bases between them. This chain's CDR3 is CASSVGGPQGTYEQYF. Written as DNA, the CDR3 is TGTGCCAGCAGCGTAGGCGGACCTCAGGGTACCTACGAGCAGTACTTC.

The rearrangement links TRBV7-9 to TRBJ2-2, with a weak D call TRBD2 (6 bases). The CDR3 sequence is 17 residues long. The V end lost 3 bases, the J end lost 7 bases, and 21 bases lay between the germline ends. Looked up from germline, CDR1 is SEHNR and CDR2 is FQNEAQ (reference sequence). CDR3 coding DNA: TGTGCCAGCAGCTTGGACCGGGGACTCCTCCCAGGCGGGGAGCTGTTTTTT. Its protein is CASSLDRGLLPGGELFF.

This clone was seen once. The chain carries TRBV10-3 and TRBJ2-7, with TRBD1 identical over 8 bases. CDR1 is ENHRY, CDR2 SYGVKD, per germline. The V gene end was trimmed by 5 bases and the J gene end by 0 bases; junction bases not matched to a gene: 3. The CDR3 extends over 14 amino acids. In DNA form, the CDR3 reads TGTGCCATCAGTAGACAGGGGAGCTCCTACGAGCAGTACTTC. Translating gives CAISRQGSSYEQYF.

The CDR3 sequence: CASSDSSTPGTLVYGYTF. The CDR3 DNA reads TGTGCCAGCAGTGACAGTTCGACTCCCGGGACATTAGTCTATGGCTACACCTTC. The chain recombines TRBV2 with TRBJ1-2, with D maybe TRBD1 (6 bases). This CDR3 comprises 18 residues. Germline V CDR1 and CDR2: SNHLY, FYNNEI. With 3 bases removed from V and 4 bases from J, the gap between germline ends came to 24 bases. Variable domain in full (rest from reference TRBV2 and TRBJ1-2): EPEVTQTPSHQVTQMGQEVILRCVPISNHLYFYWYRQILGQKVEFLVSFYNNEISEKSEIFDDQFSVERPDGSNFTLKIRSTKLEDSAMYFCASSDSSTPGTLVYGYTFGSGTRLTVV.

This sequence joins TRBV19 and TRBJ2-7; TRBD1 matches 8 bases. Germline trimming cut 5 bases from V and 1 base from J; bases unmatched to any gene: 1. The CDR3 contains 13 residues. Germline lookup yields CDR1 LNHDA and CDR2 SQIVND (reference sequence). The CDR3 DNA sequence: TGTGCCAGTAGTGACAGGGGATCCTACGAGCAGTACTTC. This sequence encodes CASSDRGSYEQYF.

V and J are TRBV5-4 and TRBJ2-1, with 9 nucleotides matching TRBD1. Trimming at V came to 5 bases and at J to 8 bases, leaving 11 bases not matched to a gene. Germline CDR1 reads SGHNT; CDR2 reads YYREEE (reference sequence). This CDR3 spans 15 amino acids. CDR3 sequence (DNA): TGTGCCAGCAGACGAACGGGACAGGGTCAGGATGAGCAGTTCTTC. Amino acid sequence: CASRRTGQGQDEQFF.

A single count supports this clone. The chain is built from TRBV15 and TRBJ1-5, with D perhaps matching TRBD1 (5 bases). V was trimmed by 1 base and J by 0 bases, leaving 13 bases between them. Germline V gene lookup returns CDR1 LNHNV and CDR2 YYDKDF (reference sequence). This CDR3 spans 17 amino acids. CDR3 region: CATSRAGAGFSNQPQHF. In DNA, the CDR3 is TGTGCCACCAGCAGAGCTGGGGCAGGCTTTAGCAATCAGCCCCAGCATTTT. The variable domain in full, with the rest retrieved from reference TRBV15 and TRBJ1-5, is DAMVIQNPRYQVTQFGKPVTLSCSQTLNHNVMYWYQQKSSQAPKLLFHYYDKDFNNEADTPDNFQSRRPNTSFCFLDIRSPGLGDTAMYLCATSRAGAGFSNQPQHFGDGTRLSIL.

This chain connects TRBV6-5 to TRBJ2-7; 7 nucleotides align to TRBD1. V dropped 6 bases and J dropped 1; count of bases not matched to a gene: 3. Looked up from germline, CDR1 is MNHEY and CDR2 is SVGAGI. This CDR3 contains 13 residues. This chain's CDR3 is CASSYRGSYEQYF. The CDR3 DNA reads TGTGCCAGCAGCTACAGGGGATCCTACGAGCAGTACTTC.

The chain employs TRBV27 and TRBJ2-7; 8 bases are shared with TRBD1. Per germline, CDR1 MNHEY and CDR2 SMNVEV (reference sequence). Unmatched junction bases numbered 5, after V lost 4 bases and J lost 3 bases. CDR3 length: 14 amino acids. For the CDR3, the DNA is TGTGCCAGCAGTTGGCGGACAGGGATCTACGAGCAGTACTTC. This translates into CASSWRTGIYEQYF.

The CDR3 spells CASSMGGAGETQYF. The DNA of the CDR3 is TGCGCCAGCAGTATGGGGGGGGCAGGGGAGACCCAGTACTTC. This chain joins TRBV10-2 and TRBJ2-5; a weak D match, TRBD2 (7 bases). Trimming left V 5 bases short and J 5 bases short, with 15 bases between. Germline-derived CDR1 and CDR2 are WSHSY and SAAADI. The CDR3 consists of 14 residues.

The V call is TRBV6-1, the J call TRBJ1-2; 12 positions agree with TRBD1. This CDR3 has 17 residues. Germline V gene sequence: CDR1 MNHNS, CDR2 SASEGT. V was pared by 4 bases and J by 7 bases, with 13 bases of the junction left unmatched. CDR3: CASSARDRGLGLGGYTF. DNA for the CDR3: TGTGCCAGCAGTGCCCGGGACAGGGGGCTCGGCTTGGGTGGCTACACCTTC.

This chain joins TRBV9 and TRBJ2-7; TRBD1 is a possible D gene (5 bases). This CDR3 has 15 amino acids. V lost 4 bases to trimming and J lost 0 bases, with 14 bases between them. CDR1 and CDR2 (germline): SGDLS, YYNGEE. CDR3 coding DNA: TGTGCCAGCAGCCCACGACAGAGGAGCTCCTACGAGCAGTACTTC. This sequence encodes CASSPRQRSSYEQYF.

The chain is built from TRBV5-4 and TRBJ2-3; 14 bases are shared with TRBD2. The CDR3 has 16 amino acids. Germline V gene data show CDR1 as SGHNT and CDR2 as YYREEE (reference sequence). J gave up 4 bases and V 5 bases, and 6 bases lay outside the gene matches. DNA for the CDR3: TGTGCCAGCAGACGACTAGCGGGGGGGTTCGCAGATACGCAGTATTTT. This encodes CASRRLAGGFADTQYF.

This rearrangement joins TRBV7-9 to TRBJ1-1; D is uncertain. The V end was cut by 5 bases, the J end by 1 base, with 14 bases between. Germline V gives CDR1 SEHNR, CDR2 FQNEAQ (reference sequence). The CDR3 spans 15 residues. In DNA form, the CDR3 reads TGTGCCAGCAGCCGAGGATCGGGTGCGAACACTGAAGCTTTCTTT. Its translation: CASSRGSGANTEAFF.

The chain recombines TRBV28 with TRBJ2-7, with D perhaps matching TRBD1 (6 bases). Germline CDR1 and CDR2: MDHEN and SYDVKM. The CDR3 length is 16 residues. V was trimmed by 5 bases and J by 6 bases, leaving 23 bases between them. For the CDR3, the DNA is TGTGCCAGCAGTAGTAGGTCGGGGCAGGGGCCGGGCGAGCAGTACTTC. Protein sequence: CASSSRSGQGPGEQYF.

This clone was seen only once. This chain uses TRBV7-8 with TRBJ1-5; the D is unclear. The CDR3 length is 15 residues. The V gene's germline CDR1 is SGHVS and CDR2 FQNEAQ. V was shortened by 1 base and J by 0 bases, with 7 bases between the two germline ends. In DNA form, the CDR3 reads TGTGCCAGCAGCTTAGACAGCTATAGCAATCAGCCCCAGCATTTT. The encoded protein is CASSLDSYSNQPQHF.

The chain joins TRBV29-1 to TRBJ2-3, with 9 bases matching TRBD2. With 5 bases clipped from V and 0 bases from J, the junction kept 3 bases outside the gene matches. Germline CDR1 SQVTM, CDR2 ANQGSEA. CDR3 length: 14 amino acids. For the CDR3, the DNA is TGCAGCGTTTGGGGGACTAGCAGCACAGATACGCAGTATTTT. As protein: CSVWGTSSTDTQYF.

Note on this clone: The same CDR3 arises from other DNA sequences in this sample as well. This chain connects TRBV5-1 to TRBJ2-1; TRBD2 might be the D (6 bases). The V and J ends lost 3 bases and 1 base respectively, with 8 bases between them. Germline V lookup: CDR1 SGHRS, CDR2 YFSETQ. This CDR3 has 14 amino acids. CDR3 region: CASSSGGSYNEQFF. Here the CDR3 DNA reads TGCGCCAGCAGCTCCGGGGGTTCCTACAATGAGCAGTTCTTC.

The rearrangement uses TRBV19 and TRBJ2-1; TRBD2 agrees at 8 bases. V shed 2 bases and J 8 bases; nucleotides not matched to a gene: 8. Germline values: CDR1 LNHDA, CDR2 SQIVND (reference sequence). The CDR3 length is 15 residues. CDR3 in amino acids: CASSISGRALDEQFF. Here the CDR3 DNA reads TGTGCCAGTAGTATATCCGGGAGGGCCCTCGATGAGCAGTTCTTC.

The chain carries TRBV9 and TRBJ2-3; D is possibly TRBD2 (6 bases). The CDR3 is 16 residues long. Trimming left V 3 bases short and J 0 bases short, with 14 bases between. Germline loops: CDR1 SGDLS, CDR2 YYNGEE. The DNA for the CDR3 is TGTGCCAGCAGCGAGAGGACTACCTATAGCACAGATACGCAGTATTTT. Its protein is CASSERTTYSTDTQYF.